This T cell receptor (beta chain) was recovered during a study of cytomegalovirus exposure and HLA in healthy donors. Study-level results: Both high specificity and high sensitivity reportedly marked the classifier's diagnosis of cytomegalovirus status.

With respect to this clone: Its cognate antigen is unknown.

Data came from immunoSEQ multiplex PCR; TCRdb stores just in-frame clones and leaves some out. The data show about 240,000 clones, with 75% to 90% seen just once and 0.95% to 1.5% held by the top ten. There are 13 residues in the CDR3. Trimming pared 6 bases from V and 6 bases from J, leaving 14 bases between. Germline assignment: CDR1 SGHRS and CDR2 YFSETQ. V gene TRBV5-1 combines with J gene TRBJ2-3; TRBD2 might be the D (6 bases). Sequenced: PBMCs. This receptor was taken from a woman aged 30 to 39 in good health and CMV-seropositive. The CDR3 reads CASNGGGLDTQYF. The CDR3 nucleotides read TGCGCCAGCAATGGGGGAGGATTGGATACGCAGTATTTT. Combining the CDR3 with reference TRBV5-1 and TRBJ2-3 gives the whole variable domain KAGVTQTPRYLIKTRGQQVTLSCSPISGHRSVSWYQQTPGQGLQFLFEYFSETQRNKGNFPGRFSGRQFSNSRSEMNVSTLELGDSALYLCASNGGGLDTQYFGPGTRLTVL.